Each of the 8 T cell receptor beta chains below was sequenced from the same sample in a study of CD8 T cells in Susac syndrome (dated by TCRdb to between 2018 and 2021). Library method: the immunoSEQ multiplex PCR assay. RNA was extracted using the RNeasy kit, and about 0.45 to 1 ug of the RNA was reverse transcribed with random hexamers. TCRdb reran the public reads through fastp at Q25 and MiXCR, keeping productive beta chains. Here each entry gathers all rows of one CDR3 protein and keeps the most common genes and DNA. This sample lists tens of thousands of distinct CDR3 sequences; about 95% were detected once. Of the sample, 0.45% to 0.5% falls within the top ten clones. Sequenced input: CD8+ T cells from PBMCs. These receptors originate from a human donor with Susac syndrome.

The chain links TRBV29-1 to TRBJ1-2; 8 bases align to TRBD1. CDR1 is SQVTM, CDR2 ANQGSEA, per germline. This CDR3 is 11 amino acids long. The V and J ends lost 6 bases and 5 bases, in that order; junction bases with no gene match: 2. CDR3: CSVRQGYGYTF. The CDR3 DNA sequence: TGCAGCGTCAGACAGGGGTATGGCTACACCTTC.

The V gene is TRBV5-4, the J gene TRBJ2-1, with 10 bases lining up with TRBD2. The germline CDR1 and CDR2 sequences are SGHNT and YYREEE (reference sequence). This CDR3 has 16 residues. The J segment lost 2 bases and the V segment lost 0 bases, leaving 2 bases of the junction unmatched. The CDR3 nucleotides read TGTGCCAGCAGCTTGGATGGACTAGCGGCCTACAATGAGCAGTTCTTC. Protein sequence: CASSLDGLAAYNEQFF.

The chain couples TRBV15 to TRBJ2-1; maybe TRBD2 (5 bases). V was trimmed by 3 bases and J by 7 bases, leaving 10 bases between them. The CDR3 runs 13 residues. Germline V gene lookup returns CDR1 LNHNV and CDR2 YYDKDF (reference sequence). The CDR3 reads CATSSPERNEQFF. CDR3 DNA: TGTGCCACCAGCAGTCCCGAGCGGAATGAGCAGTTCTTC.

This CDR3 reads CAWRFLRRPQYF. In DNA form, the CDR3 reads TGTGCCTGGAGATTTCTAAGGAGGCCCCAGTACTTC. This chain connects TRBV30 to TRBJ2-5; D is perhaps TRBD2 (5 bases). The CDR3 totals 12 residues. Looked up from germline, CDR1 is GTSNPN and CDR2 is SVGIG (reference sequence). The germline V and J ends were trimmed by 3 bases and 9 bases, with 14 bases remaining between them.

The chain couples TRBV5-1 to TRBJ2-1; D may be TRBD2 (5 bases). The CDR3 length is 13 residues. The V gene lost 6 bases and the J gene lost 6 bases, with 13 bases spanning the gap. Germline V gene sequence: CDR1 SGHRS, CDR2 YFSETQ. The CDR3 DNA sequence: TGCGCCAGCACCTTCCCGGGGTTCAATGAGCAGTTCTTC. Encoded protein: CASTFPGFNEQFF.

The chain couples TRBV28 to TRBJ1-4; possible D gene TRBD1, 5 bases. The V end was cut by 6 bases, the J end by 0 bases, with 11 bases between. In germline, CDR1 is MDHEN, CDR2 SYDVKM. CDR3 length: 15 residues. CDR3 sequence reads: CASRLTGATNEKLFF. CDR3 coding DNA: TGTGCCAGCAGGCTTACGGGGGCAACTAATGAAAAACTGTTTTTT.

The rearrangement joins TRBV19 to TRBJ1-2; a weak D match, TRBD1 (5 bases). The V gene lost 3 bases and the J gene lost 3 bases, with 11 bases spanning the gap. Germline V gives CDR1 LNHDA, CDR2 SQIVND (reference sequence). This CDR3 has 14 residues. CDR3 loop: CASSILNRYYGYTF. The CDR3 DNA sequence: TGTGCCAGTAGTATTCTTAACAGGTACTATGGCTACACCTTC. The whole variable domain, filled in from reference TRBV19 and TRBJ1-2, reads DGGITQSPKYLFRKEGQNVTLSCEQNLNHDAMYWYRQDPGQGLRLIYYSQIVNDFQKGDIAEGYSVSREKKESFPLTVTSAQKNPTAFYLCASSILNRYYGYTFGSGTRLTVV.

The chain combines TRBV28 with TRBJ2-1; D perhaps matches TRBD1 (6 bases). The CDR3 loop spans 14 amino acids. Trimming cost V 4 bases and J 2 bases, with 9 bases left between them. Germline V gene data show CDR1 as MDHEN and CDR2 as SYDVKM. The CDR3 nucleotides are TGTGCCAGCAGTTGGACAGCTACCTACAATGAGCAGTTCTTC. The encoded protein is CASSWTATYNEQFF. The full variable domain, rest sourced from reference TRBV28 and TRBJ2-1, is DVKVTQSSRYLVKRTGEKVFLECVQDMDHENMFWYRQDPGLGLRLIYFSYDVKMKEKGDIPEGYSVSREKKERFSLILESASTNQTSMYLCASSWTATYNEQFFGPGTRLTVL.